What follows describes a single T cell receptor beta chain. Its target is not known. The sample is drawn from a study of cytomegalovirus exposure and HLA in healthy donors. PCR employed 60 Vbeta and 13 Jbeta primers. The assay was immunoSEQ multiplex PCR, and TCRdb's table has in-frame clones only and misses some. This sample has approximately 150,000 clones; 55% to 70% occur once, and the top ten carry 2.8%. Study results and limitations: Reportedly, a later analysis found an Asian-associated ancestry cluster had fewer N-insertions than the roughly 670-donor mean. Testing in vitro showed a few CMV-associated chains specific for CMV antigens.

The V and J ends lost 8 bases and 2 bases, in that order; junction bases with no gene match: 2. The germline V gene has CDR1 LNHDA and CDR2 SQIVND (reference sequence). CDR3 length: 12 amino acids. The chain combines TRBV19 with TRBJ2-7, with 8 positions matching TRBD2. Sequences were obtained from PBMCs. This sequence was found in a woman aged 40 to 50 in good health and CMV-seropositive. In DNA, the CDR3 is TGTGCCAGTGCGGGACTAGCCTACGAGCAGTACTTC. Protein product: CASAGLAYEQYF.